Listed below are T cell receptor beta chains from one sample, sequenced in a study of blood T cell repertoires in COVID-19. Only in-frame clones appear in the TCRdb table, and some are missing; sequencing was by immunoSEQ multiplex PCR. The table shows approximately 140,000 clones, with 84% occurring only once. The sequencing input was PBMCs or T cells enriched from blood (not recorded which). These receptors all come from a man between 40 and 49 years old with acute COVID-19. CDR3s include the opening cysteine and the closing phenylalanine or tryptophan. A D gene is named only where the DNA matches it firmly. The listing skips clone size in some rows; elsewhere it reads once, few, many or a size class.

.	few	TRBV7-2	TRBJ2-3	TGTGCCAGCAGCCTACTCCCCGAGGCCCCGGGTACGCAGTATTTT	CASSLLPEAPGTQYF
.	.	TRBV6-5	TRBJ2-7	TGTGCCAGCAGTTACAGGAGCTCCTACGAGCAGTACTTC	CASSYRSSYEQYF
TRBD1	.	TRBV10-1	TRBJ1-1	TGCGCCAGCAGTGAGTCGATACAGGGGTACACTGAAGCTTTCTTT	CASSESIQGYTEAFF
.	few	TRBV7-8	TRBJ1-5	TGTGCCAGCAGCTTAGAAATTTATAGCAATCAGCCCCAGCATTTT	CASSLEIYSNQPQHF
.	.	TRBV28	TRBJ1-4	TGTGCCAGCAGTTTTCAGGTCTCAGAGGAAAAACTGTTTTTT	CASSFQVSEEKLFF
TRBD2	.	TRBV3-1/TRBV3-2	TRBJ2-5	TGTGCCAGCAGCCAAGGGAATCTAGCGGGGGAGACCCAGTACTTC	CASSQGNLAGETQYF
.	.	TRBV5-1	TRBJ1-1	TGCGCCAGCAGCCCGTTAGGGGGTCCCACTGAAGCTTTCTTT	CASSPLGGPTEAFF
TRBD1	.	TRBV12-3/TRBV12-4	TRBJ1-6	TGTGCCAGCAGGGACAGGAATTCACCCCTCCACTTT	CASRDRNSPLHF
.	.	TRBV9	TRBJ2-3	TGTGCCAGCAGCCCGGGATTCGGGGCAGATACGCAGTATTTT	CASSPGFGADTQYF
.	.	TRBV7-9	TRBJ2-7	TGTGCCAGCAGCCACACTACCAAGAGAGAACGGTACGAGCAGTACTTC	CASSHTTKRERYEQYF
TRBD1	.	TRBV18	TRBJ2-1	TGTGCCAGCTCACCACCGGGACAGGGATCGGATCATGAGCAGTTCTTC	CASSPPGQGSDHEQFF
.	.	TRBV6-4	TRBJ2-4	TGTGCCAGCAGTGACAGGATATCAGGGAAAAACATTCAGTACTTC	CASSDRISGKNIQYF
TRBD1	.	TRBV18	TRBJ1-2	TGTGCCAGCTCACAGGACCGAGACAGGGGAGATGGCTACACCTTC	CASSQDRDRGDGYTF
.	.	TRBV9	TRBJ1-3	TGTGCCAGCAGCGTAGGCTCCGGGTGGTCTGGAAACACCATATATTTT	CASSVGSGWSGNTIYF